The text below deals with one T cell receptor (beta chain). The antigen is undetermined. These data come from a study of Ad26.COV2.S vaccination and SARS-CoV-2 variants. As for the study in general: The donor participated in the COV1001 trial, in its Ad26.COV2.S arm. Intramuscularly, Ad26.COV2.S was given either once or twice, 56 days apart. Points from the study as a whole: Vaccine and placebo groups showed comparable non-spike TCR breadth.

With 5 bases removed from V and 3 bases from J, the gap between germline ends came to 10 bases. From germline, CDR1 is SEHNR and CDR2 FQNEAQ (reference sequence). This CDR3 contains 13 residues. Assay used: immunoSEQ multiplex PCR; TCRdb lists only in-frame clones, some missing. Found here are over 400,000 clones, about 90% of them singletons; the top ten hold around 1.8%. Treatment indicated: roughly 19 received Ad26.COV2.S at low or high dose, single or two shots; a few received placebo; per-sample allocation not given. All samples were drawn on day 63, counting from the first vaccine or placebo injection. The individual, an adult aged 18-55 years, was a donor in Boston.

Material: peripheral blood, obtained in a trial of Ad26.COV2.S vaccine versus placebo. The origin of this receptor is a person between 18 and 60 years old who received the Ad26.COV2.S COVID-19 vaccine or a placebo. The J gene is TRBJ2-5, the V gene TRBV7-9, with D tentatively TRBD1 (6 bases). This CDR3 reads CASSPGQKETQYF. The CDR3 nucleotides read TGTGCCAGCAGCCCCGGACAGAAAGAGACCCAGTACTTC.